Detailed here is one T cell receptor (beta chain). These data come from a study of shared clonotypes between healthy human individuals. V was shortened by 3 bases and J by 2 bases, with 17 bases between the two germline ends. CDR3 length: 17 amino acids. Germline V gene data show CDR1 as LNHDA and CDR2 as SQIVND (reference sequence). Profiling relied on immunoSEQ multiplex PCR, and the TCRdb table lists in-frame clones only, not all of them. The sample lists fewer than 850,000 clones; about two thirds were seen once. What was sequenced was memory CD4+ T cells sorted from blood. Documented subset: CD45RA-negative fraction. The chain couples TRBV19 to TRBJ1-5; no clear D gene. The source of this sequence is a woman aged 30 to 39 in good health. The CDR3 region has the DNA TGTGCCAGTAGTATCCCCAGGACTGCGGAGGGCAATCAGCCCCAGCATTTT. Translating gives CASSIPRTAEGNQPQHF.